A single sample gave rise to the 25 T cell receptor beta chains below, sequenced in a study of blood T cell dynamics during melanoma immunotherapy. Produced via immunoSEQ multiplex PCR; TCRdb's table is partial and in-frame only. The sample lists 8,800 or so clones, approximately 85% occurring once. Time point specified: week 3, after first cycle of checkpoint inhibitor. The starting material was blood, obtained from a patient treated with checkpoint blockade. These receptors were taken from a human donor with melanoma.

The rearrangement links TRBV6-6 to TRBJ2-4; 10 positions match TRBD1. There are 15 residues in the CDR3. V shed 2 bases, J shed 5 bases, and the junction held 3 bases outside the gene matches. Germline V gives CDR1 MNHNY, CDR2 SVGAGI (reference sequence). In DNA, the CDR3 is TGTGCCAGCAGTTACGGGACAGGGGTGCAAAACATTCAGTACTTC. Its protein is CASSYGTGVQNIQYF.

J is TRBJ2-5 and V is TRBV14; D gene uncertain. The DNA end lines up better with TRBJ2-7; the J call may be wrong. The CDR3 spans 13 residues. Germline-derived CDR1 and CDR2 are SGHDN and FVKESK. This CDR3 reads CASSQDLVYEQYF. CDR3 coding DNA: TGTGCCAGCAGCCAAGATCTAGTCTACGAGCAGTACTTC.

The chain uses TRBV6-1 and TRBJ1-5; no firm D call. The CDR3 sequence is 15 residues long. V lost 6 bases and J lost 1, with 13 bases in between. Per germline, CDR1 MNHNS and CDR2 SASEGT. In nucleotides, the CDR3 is TGTGCCAGCAGCCAGATATGGTTGAGCAATCAGCCCCAGCATTTT. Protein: CASSQIWLSNQPQHF.

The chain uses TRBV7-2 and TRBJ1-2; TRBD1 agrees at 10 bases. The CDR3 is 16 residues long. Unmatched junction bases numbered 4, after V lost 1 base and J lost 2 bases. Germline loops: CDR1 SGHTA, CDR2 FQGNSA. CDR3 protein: CASSLGGQGLNYGYTF. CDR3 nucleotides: TGTGCCAGCAGCTTAGGGGGACAGGGGTTAAACTATGGCTACACCTTC.

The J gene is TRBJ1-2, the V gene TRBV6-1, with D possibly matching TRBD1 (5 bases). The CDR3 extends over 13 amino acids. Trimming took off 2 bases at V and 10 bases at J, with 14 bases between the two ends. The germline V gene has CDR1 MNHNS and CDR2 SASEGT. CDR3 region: CASSERLQGDYTF. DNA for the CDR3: TGTGCCAGCAGTGAACGACTCCAAGGGGACTACACCTTC.

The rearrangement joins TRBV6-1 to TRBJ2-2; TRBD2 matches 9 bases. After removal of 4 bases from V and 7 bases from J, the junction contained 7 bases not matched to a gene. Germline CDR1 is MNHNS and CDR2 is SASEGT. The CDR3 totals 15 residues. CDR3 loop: CASSVLAGGVGELFF. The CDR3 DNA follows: TGTGCCAGCAGTGTCCTGGCGGGGGGGGTCGGGGAGCTGTTTTTT.

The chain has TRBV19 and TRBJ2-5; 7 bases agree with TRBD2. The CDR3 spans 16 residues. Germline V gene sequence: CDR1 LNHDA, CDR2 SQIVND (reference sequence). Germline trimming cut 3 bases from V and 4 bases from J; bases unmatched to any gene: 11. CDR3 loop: CASSMPGLPTRETQYF. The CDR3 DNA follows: TGTGCCAGTAGTATGCCGGGACTACCTACCCGAGAGACCCAGTACTTC.

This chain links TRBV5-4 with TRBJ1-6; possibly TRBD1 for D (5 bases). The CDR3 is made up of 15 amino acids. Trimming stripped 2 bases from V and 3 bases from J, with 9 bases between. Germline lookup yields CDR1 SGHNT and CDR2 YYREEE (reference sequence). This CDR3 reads CASSFTGFYNSPLHF. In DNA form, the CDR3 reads TGTGCCAGCAGCTTTACAGGTTTCTATAATTCACCCCTCCACTTT.

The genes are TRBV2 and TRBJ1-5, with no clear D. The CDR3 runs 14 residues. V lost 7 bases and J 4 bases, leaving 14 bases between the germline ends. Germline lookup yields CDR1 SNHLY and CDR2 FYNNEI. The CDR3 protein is CASMGERANQPQHF. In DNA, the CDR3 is TGTGCCAGCATGGGAGAGAGGGCTAATCAGCCCCAGCATTTT.

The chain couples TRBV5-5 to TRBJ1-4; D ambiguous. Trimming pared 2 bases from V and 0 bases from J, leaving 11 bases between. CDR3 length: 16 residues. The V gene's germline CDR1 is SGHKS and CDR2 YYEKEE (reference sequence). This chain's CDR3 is CASSFRSVSTNEKLFF. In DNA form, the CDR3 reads TGTGCCAGCAGCTTCCGGTCTGTCTCAACTAATGAAAAACTGTTTTTT.

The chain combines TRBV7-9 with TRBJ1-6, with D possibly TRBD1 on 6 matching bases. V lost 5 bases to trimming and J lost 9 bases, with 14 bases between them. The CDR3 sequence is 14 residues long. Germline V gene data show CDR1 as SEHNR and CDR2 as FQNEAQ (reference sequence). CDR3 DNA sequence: TGTGCCAGCAGCCCTTCCGGACAGAGTTCACCCCTCCACTTT. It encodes CASSPSGQSSPLHF.

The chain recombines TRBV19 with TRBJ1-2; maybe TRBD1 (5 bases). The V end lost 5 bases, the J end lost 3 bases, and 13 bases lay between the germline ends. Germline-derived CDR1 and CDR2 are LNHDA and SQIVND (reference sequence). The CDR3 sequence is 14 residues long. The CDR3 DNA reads TGTGCCAGTAGTGCTAGACAGAGGTACTATGGCTACACCTTC. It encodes CASSARQRYYGYTF.

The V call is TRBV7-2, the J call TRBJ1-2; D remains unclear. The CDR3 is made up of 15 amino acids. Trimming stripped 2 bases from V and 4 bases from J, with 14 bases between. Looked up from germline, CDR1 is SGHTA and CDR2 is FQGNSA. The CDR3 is CASSLNSGVAYGYTF. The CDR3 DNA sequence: TGTGCCAGCAGCTTAAACTCAGGCGTCGCCTATGGCTACACCTTC.

CDR3 loop: CAEKTGVVGYTF. Here the CDR3 DNA reads TGTGCCGAAAAGACGGGGGTGGTTGGCTACACCTTC. The chain combines TRBV2 with TRBJ1-2; D might be TRBD1 (5 bases). This CDR3 is built from 12 residues. Germline V gene data show CDR1 as SNHLY and CDR2 as FYNNEI. Trimming cost V 11 bases and J 7 bases, with 17 bases left between them.

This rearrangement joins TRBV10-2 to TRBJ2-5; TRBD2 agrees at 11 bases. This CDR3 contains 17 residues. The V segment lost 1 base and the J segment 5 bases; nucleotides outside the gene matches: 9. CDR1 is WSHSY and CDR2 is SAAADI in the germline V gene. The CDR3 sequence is CASSELPTSGVPETQYF. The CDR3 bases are TGCGCCAGCAGTGAGTTGCCGACTAGCGGGGTTCCGGAGACCCAGTACTTC.

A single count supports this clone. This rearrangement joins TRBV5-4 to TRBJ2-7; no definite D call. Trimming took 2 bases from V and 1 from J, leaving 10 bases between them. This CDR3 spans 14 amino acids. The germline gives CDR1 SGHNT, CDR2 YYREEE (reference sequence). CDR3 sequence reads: CASSLMGLSYEQYF. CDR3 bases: TGTGCCAGCAGCTTAATGGGATTGTCCTACGAGCAGTACTTC.

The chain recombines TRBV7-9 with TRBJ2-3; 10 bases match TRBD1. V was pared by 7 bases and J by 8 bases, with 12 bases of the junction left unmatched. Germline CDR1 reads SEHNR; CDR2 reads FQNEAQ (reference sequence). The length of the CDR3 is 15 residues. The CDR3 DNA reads TGTGCCAGCATTTCGACCGGGACAGGGGCAACTACGCAGTATTTT. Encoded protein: CASISTGTGATTQYF.

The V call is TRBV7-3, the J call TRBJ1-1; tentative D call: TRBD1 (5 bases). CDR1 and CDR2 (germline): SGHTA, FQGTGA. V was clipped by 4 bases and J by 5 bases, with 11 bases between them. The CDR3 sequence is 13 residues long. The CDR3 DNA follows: TGTGCCAGCAGCTCACTCAGGGAAACTGAAGCTTTCTTT. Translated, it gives CASSSLRETEAFF.

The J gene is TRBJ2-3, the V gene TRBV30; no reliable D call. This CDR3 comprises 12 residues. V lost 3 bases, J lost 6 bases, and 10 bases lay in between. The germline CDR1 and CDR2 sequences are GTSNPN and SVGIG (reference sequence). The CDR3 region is CAWSPYADTQYF. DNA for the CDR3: TGTGCCTGGAGCCCCTACGCGGATACGCAGTATTTT.

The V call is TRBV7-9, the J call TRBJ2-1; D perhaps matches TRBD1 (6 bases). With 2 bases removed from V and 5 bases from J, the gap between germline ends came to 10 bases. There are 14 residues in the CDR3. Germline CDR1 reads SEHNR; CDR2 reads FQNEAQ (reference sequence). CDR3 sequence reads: CASSLRQVHNEQFF. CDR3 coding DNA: TGTGCCAGCAGCTTACGACAGGTGCACAATGAGCAGTTCTTC.

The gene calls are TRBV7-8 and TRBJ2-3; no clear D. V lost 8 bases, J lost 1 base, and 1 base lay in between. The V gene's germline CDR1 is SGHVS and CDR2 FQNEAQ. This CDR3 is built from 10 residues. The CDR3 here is CASGTDTQYF. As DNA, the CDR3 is TGTGCCAGCGGCACAGATACGCAGTATTTT.

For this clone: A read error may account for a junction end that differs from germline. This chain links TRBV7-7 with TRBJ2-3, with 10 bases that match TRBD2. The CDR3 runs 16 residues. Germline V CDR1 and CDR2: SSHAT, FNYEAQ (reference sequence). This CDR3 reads CASSPIAGGLSDTQYF. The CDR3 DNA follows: TGTGCTAGCAGCCCTATAGCGGGGGGCCTGTCAGATACGCAGTATTTT.

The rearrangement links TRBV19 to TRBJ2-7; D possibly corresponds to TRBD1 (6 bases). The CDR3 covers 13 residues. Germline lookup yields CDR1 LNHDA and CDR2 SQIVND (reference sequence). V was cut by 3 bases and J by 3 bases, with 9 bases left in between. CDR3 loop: CASSISQGYEQYF. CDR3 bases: TGTGCCAGTAGTATTTCACAGGGCTACGAGCAGTACTTC.

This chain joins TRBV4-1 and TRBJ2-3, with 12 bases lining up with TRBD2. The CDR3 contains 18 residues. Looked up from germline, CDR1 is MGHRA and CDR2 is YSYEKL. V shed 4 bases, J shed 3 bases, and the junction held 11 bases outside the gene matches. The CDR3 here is CASSLYPLTSGGTDTQYF. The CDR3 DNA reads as TGCGCCAGCAGCCTTTACCCCCTTACTAGCGGGGGGACAGATACGCAGTATTTT.

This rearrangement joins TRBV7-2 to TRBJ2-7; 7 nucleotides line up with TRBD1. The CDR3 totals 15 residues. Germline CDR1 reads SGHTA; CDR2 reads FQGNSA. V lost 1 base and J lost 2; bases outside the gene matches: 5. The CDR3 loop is CASSLVGGGTYEQYF. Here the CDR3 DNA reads TGTGCCAGCAGCTTAGTAGGGGGCGGAACCTACGAGCAGTACTTC.